This is a list of T cell receptor beta chains from one sample in a study of PD-1 blockade in classical Hodgkin lymphoma. Sequencing was performed with immunoSEQ multiplex PCR; in TCRdb, only in-frame clones are kept and a portion is missing. The sample carries about 6,900 clones, approximately 86% recorded once. The sequencing used peripheral blood mononuclear cells (PBMCs), collected before the fourth cycle of nivolumab. Source of these receptors: a human donor with classical Hodgkin lymphoma. Both conserved end residues are part of each CDR3. A D gene is named only where the DNA matches it firmly. Clone size, where shown, is once, few, many, or a class for clones that have expanded.

V gene	J gene	D gene	clone size	CDR3 protein	CDR3 DNA
TRBV11-2	TRBJ1-4	.	.	CASSLRPWANEKLFF	TGTGCCAGCAGCTTACGTCCTTGGGCTAATGAAAAACTGTTTTTT
TRBV2	TRBJ1-2	.	.	CASSEEGGVSNYGYTF	TGTGCCAGCAGTGAAGAGGGGGGGGTTTCTAACTATGGCTACACCTTC
TRBV9	TRBJ1-2	.	.	CASSVGGGPDYGYTF	TGTGCCAGCAGCGTAGGAGGAGGGCCTGACTATGGCTACACCTTC
TRBV10-1	TRBJ2-4	.	.	CASSEGGGRGGIQYF	TGCGCCAGCAGTGAAGGTGGGGGAAGAGGGGGCATTCAGTACTTC
TRBV5-6	TRBJ1-2	TRBD1	.	CASSLGGRGLNYGYTF	TGTGCCAGCAGCTTAGGGGGCAGAGGGCTTAACTATGGCTACACCTTC
TRBV5-1	TRBJ2-1	TRBD2	few	CASSYNGLAGVYNEQFF	TGCGCCAGCAGCTACAACGGACTAGCGGGTGTCTACAATGAGCAGTTCTTC
TRBV6-6	TRBJ1-3	.	.	CASSYTNGNTIYF	TGTGCCAGCAGTTACACCAATGGAAACACCATATATTTT
TRBV6-5	TRBJ1-1	.	.	CASSHTRRYGTEAFF	TGTGCCAGCAGTCACACCCGGAGGTACGGCACTGAAGCTTTCTTT
TRBV5-1	TRBJ1-1	.	once	CASSPGHLNTEAFF	TGCGCCAGCAGCCCGGGACACCTTAACACTGAAGCTTTCTTT
TRBV10-2	TRBJ1-4	.	.	CASSPPGLGKLFF	TGCGCCAGCAGTCCACCGGGACTTGGAAAACTGTTTTTT
TRBV30	TRBJ2-3	.	.	CAWSIRSDTQYF	TGTGCCTGGAGTATACGATCAGATACGCAGTATTTT
TRBV6-1	TRBJ1-5	.	.	CASSEGWGSTNQPQHF	TGTGCCAGCAGTGAAGGGTGGGGCAGCACTAATCAGCCCCAGCATTTT
TRBV7-1	TRBJ2-3	TRBD2	.	CASSLASGTTDTQYF	TGTGCCAGCAGCTTAGCTAGCGGGACGACAGATACGCAGTATTTT
TRBV10-1	TRBJ2-2	.	.	CASNRKDTGELFF	TGCGCCAGCAACCGGAAAGACACCGGGGAGCTGTTTTTT
TRBV7-9	TRBJ1-2	.	.	CASSHLVRDNDGYTF	TGTGCCAGCAGCCACCTTGTCCGGGACAACGATGGCTACACCTTC
TRBV29-1	TRBJ1-1	TRBD1	once	CSVLLTGKDTEAFF	TGCAGCGTTCTACTGACAGGGAAGGACACTGAAGCTTTCTTT
TRBV5-1	TRBJ1-1	.	.	CASSPNRENTEAFF	TGCGCCAGCAGCCCGAACAGGGAGAACACTGAAGCTTTCTTT
TRBV13	TRBJ1-6	.	.	CASSLALSYNSPLHF	TGTGCCAGCAGCTTGGCGCTGTCCTATAATTCACCCCTCCACTTT
TRBV5-1	TRBJ2-5	.	.	CASSLGGRETQYF	TGCGCCAGCAGCTTGGGGGGACGGGAGACCCAGTACTTC
TRBV2	TRBJ2-1	TRBD2	.	CASPSEGSGAKSSYNEQFF	TGTGCCAGCCCCTCGGAAGGTAGCGGGGCTAAGAGCTCCTACAATGAGCAGTTCTTC
TRBV5-1	TRBJ1-1	.	.	CASRESQGLGTEAFF	TGCGCCAGCAGGGAGTCTCAGGGTTTGGGGACTGAAGCTTTCTTT
TRBV7-9	TRBJ1-2	.	.	CATSRWQGDVDYGYTF	TGTGCCACCTCTCGGTGGCAGGGAGATGTGGACTATGGCTACACCTTC
TRBV5-6	TRBJ2-3	.	.	CASSLEDTQYF	TGTGCCAGCAGCTTGGAGGATACGCAGTATTTT
TRBV2	TRBJ1-5	.	.	CASSDGLNQPQHF	TGTGCCAGCAGTGACGGCCTCAATCAGCCCCAGCATTTT
TRBV11-2	TRBJ1-2	.	.	CASSYGQGSYGYTF	TGTGCCAGCAGCTACGGGCAGGGAAGCTATGGCTACACCTTC